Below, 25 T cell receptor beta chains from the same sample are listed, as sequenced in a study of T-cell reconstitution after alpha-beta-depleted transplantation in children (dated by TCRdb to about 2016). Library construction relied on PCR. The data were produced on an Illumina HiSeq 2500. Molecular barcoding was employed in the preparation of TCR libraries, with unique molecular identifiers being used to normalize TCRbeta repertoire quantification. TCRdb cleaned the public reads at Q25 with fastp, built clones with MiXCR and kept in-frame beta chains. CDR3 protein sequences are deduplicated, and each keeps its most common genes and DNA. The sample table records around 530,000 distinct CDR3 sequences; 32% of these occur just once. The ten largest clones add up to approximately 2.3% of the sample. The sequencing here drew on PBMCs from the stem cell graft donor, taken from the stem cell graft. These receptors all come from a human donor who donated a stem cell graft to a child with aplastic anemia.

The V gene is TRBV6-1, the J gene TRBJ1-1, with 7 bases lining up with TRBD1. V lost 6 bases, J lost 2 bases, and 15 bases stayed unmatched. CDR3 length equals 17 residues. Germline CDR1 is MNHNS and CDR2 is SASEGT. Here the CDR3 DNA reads TGTGCCAGCAGCAAGGGGGCTCGCCGCACTTTAAACACTGAAGCTTTCTTT. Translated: CASSKGARRTLNTEAFF.

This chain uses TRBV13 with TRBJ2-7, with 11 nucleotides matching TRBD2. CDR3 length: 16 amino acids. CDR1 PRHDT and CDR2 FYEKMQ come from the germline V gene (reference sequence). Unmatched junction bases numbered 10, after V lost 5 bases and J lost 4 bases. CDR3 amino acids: CASSQTGTSGYYEQYV. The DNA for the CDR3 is TGTGCCAGCAGCCAGACCGGGACTAGCGGATATTACGAGCAGTACGTC.

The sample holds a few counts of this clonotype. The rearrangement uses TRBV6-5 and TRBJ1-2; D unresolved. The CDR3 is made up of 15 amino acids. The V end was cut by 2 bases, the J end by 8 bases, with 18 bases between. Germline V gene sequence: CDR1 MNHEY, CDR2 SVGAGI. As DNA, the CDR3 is TGTGCCAGCAGTTACCGCGCCGAGGGATTGAGAGGCTACACCTTC. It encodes CASSYRAEGLRGYTF.

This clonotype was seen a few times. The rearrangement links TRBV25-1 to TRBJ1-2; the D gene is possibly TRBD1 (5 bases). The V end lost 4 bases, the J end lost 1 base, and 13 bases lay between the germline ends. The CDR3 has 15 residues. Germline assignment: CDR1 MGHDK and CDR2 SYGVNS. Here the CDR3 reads CASSGQTAFNYGYTF. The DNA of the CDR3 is TGTGCCAGCAGTGGGCAGACAGCTTTTAACTATGGCTACACCTTC.

The CDR3: CASRFQSSTEAFF. In DNA form, the CDR3 reads TGTGCCAGCAGATTCCAAAGCAGCACTGAAGCTTTCTTT. The chain recombines TRBV12-3 or TRBV12-4 with TRBJ1-1; no clear D. This CDR3 contains 13 residues. Trimming stripped 6 bases from V and 4 bases from J, with 12 bases between.

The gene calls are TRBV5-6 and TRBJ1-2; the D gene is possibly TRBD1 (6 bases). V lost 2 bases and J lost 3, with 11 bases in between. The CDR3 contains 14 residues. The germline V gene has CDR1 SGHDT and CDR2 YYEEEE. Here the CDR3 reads CASSLGGSYYGYTF. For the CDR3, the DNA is TGTGCCAGCAGCTTAGGGGGATCCTACTATGGCTACACCTTC.

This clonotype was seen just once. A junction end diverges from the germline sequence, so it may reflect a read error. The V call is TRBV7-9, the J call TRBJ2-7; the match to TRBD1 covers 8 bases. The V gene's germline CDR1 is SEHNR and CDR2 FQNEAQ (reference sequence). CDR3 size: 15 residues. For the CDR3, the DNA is TGTGCCAGCAACTTATTATCAGGGGGCTTTTACGAGCAGTACTTC. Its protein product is CASNLLSGGFYEQYF. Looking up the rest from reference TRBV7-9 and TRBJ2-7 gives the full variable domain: DTGVSQNPRHKITKRGQNVTFRCDPISEHNRLYWYRQTLGQGPEFLTYFQNEAQLEKSRLLSDRFSAERPKGSFSTLEIQRTEQGDSAMYLCASNLLSGGFYEQYFGPGTRLTVT.

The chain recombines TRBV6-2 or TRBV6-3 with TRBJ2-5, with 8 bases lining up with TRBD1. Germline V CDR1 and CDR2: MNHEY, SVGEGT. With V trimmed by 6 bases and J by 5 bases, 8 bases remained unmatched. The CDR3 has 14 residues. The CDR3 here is CASRNQGASETQYF. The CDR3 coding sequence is TGTGCCAGCAGAAACCAGGGGGCGAGTGAGACCCAGTACTTC.

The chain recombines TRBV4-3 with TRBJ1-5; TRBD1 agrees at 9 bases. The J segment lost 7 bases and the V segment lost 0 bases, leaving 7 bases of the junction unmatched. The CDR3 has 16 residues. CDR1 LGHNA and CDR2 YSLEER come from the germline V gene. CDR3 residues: CASSQDAQGAGQPQHF. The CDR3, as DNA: TGCGCCAGCAGCCAAGATGCACAGGGGGCAGGGCAGCCCCAGCATTTT.

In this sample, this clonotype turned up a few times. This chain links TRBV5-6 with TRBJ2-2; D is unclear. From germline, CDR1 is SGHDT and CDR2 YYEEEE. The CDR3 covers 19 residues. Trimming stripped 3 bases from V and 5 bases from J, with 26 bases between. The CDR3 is CASSSPGPRSTGLTGELFF. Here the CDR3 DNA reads TGTGCCAGCAGCTCCCCGGGTCCCCGATCGACGGGTCTTACCGGGGAGCTGTTTTTT. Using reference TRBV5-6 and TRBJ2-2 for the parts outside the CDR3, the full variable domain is DAGVTQSPTHLIKTRGQQVTLRCSPKSGHDTVSWYQQALGQGPQFIFQYYEEEERQRGNFPDRFSGHQFPNYSSELNVNALLLGDSALYLCASSSPGPRSTGLTGELFFGEGSRLTVL.

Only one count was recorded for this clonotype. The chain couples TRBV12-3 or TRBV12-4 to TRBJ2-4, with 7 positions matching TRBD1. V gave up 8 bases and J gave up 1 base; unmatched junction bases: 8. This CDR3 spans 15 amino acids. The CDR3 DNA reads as TGTGCCAGCGCCCTAAAACAGGGGGCCAAAAACATTCAGTACTTC. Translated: CASALKQGAKNIQYF.

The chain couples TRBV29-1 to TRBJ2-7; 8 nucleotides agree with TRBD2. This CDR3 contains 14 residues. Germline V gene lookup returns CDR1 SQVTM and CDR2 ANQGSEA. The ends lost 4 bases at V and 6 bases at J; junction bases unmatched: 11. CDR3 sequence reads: CSVGRAGGWGEQYF. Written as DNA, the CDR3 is TGCAGCGTTGGAAGGGCGGGAGGATGGGGCGAGCAGTACTTC.

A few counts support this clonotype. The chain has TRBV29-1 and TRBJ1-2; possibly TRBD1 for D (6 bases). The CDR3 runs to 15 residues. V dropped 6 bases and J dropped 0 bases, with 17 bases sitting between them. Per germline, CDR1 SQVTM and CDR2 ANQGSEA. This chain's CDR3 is CSVYRDRSSNYGYTF. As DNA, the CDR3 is TGCAGCGTCTACAGGGACCGTTCTTCTAACTATGGCTACACCTTC.

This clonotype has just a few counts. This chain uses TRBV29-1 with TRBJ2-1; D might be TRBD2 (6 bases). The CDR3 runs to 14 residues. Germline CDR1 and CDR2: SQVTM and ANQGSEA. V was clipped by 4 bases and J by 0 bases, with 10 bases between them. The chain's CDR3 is CSVVRESSYNEQFF. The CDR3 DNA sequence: TGCAGCGTTGTCCGGGAGAGCTCCTACAATGAGCAGTTCTTC.

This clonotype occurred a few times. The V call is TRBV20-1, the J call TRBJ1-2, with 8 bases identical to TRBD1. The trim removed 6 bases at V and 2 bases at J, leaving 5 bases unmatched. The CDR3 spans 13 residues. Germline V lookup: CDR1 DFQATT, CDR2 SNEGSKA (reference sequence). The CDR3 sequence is CSAGGQDNYGYTF. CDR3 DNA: TGCAGTGCGGGGGGACAGGACAACTATGGCTACACCTTC.

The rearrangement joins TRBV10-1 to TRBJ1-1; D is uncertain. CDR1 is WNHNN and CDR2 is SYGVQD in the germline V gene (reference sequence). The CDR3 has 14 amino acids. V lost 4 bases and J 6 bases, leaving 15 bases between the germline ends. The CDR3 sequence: CASSASSFPAEAFF. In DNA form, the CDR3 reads TGCGCCAGCAGTGCTTCATCCTTCCCGGCTGAAGCTTTCTTT.

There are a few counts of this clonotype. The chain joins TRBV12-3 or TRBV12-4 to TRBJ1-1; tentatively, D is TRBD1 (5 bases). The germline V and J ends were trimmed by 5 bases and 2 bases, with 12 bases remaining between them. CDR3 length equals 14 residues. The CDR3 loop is CASSTEGSNTEAFF. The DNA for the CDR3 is TGTGCCAGCAGTACCGAGGGGTCTAACACTGAAGCTTTCTTT.

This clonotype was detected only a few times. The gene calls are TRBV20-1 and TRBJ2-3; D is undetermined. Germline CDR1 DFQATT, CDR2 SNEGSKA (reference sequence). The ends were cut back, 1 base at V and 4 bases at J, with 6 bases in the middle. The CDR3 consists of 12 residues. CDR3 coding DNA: TGCAGTGCTAGAGGCCTGTCAGATACGCAGTATTTT. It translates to CSARGLSDTQYF.

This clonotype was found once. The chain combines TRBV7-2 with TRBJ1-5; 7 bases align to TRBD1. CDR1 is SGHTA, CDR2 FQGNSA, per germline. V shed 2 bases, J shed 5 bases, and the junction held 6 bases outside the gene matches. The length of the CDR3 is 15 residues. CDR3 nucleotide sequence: TGTGCCAGCAGCTTAAGGGCCCAGGGGGATCAGCCCCAGCATTTT. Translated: CASSLRAQGDQPQHF.

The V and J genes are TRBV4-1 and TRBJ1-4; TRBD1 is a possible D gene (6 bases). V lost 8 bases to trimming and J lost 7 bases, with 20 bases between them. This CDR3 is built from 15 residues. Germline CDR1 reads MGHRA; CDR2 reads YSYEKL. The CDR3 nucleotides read TGCGCCAGCGCAAGCCCTGGGGGCGCCGGTGAAAAACTGTTTTTT. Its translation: CASASPGGAGEKLFF.

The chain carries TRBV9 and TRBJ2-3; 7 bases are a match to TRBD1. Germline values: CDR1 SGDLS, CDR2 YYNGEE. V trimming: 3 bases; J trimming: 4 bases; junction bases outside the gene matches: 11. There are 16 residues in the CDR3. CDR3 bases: TGTGCCAGCAGCGATCTACAGGGGTCCCTTTCAGATACGCAGTATTTT. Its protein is CASSDLQGSLSDTQYF. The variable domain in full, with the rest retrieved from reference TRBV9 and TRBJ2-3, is DSGVTQTPKHLITATGQRVTLRCSPRSGDLSVYWYQQSLDQGLQFLIQYYNGEERAKGNILERFSAQQFPDLHSELNLSSLELGDSALYFCASSDLQGSLSDTQYFGPGTRLTVL.

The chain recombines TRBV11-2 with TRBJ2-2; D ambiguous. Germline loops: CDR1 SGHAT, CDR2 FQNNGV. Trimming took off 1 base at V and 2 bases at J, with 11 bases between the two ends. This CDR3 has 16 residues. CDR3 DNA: TGTGCCAGCAGCTTAGGGCGAGGATACAACACCGGGGAGCTGTTTTTT. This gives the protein CASSLGRGYNTGELFF.

In DNA form, the CDR3 reads TGTGCCAGCAGCGCTAGCGGGAGGGCCTGGGAACAAGAGACCCAGTACTTC. This sequence encodes CASSASGRAWEQETQYF. The rearrangement links TRBV9 to TRBJ2-5; 12 bases agree with TRBD2. The V segment lost 3 bases and the J segment 2 bases; nucleotides outside the gene matches: 8. Per the germline V gene, CDR1 is SGDLS and CDR2 is YYNGEE. This CDR3 has 17 amino acids.

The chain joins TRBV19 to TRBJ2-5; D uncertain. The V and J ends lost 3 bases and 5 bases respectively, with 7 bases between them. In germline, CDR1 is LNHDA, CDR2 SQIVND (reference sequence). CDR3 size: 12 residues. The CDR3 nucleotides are TGTGCCAGTAGTATGCCATCGGAGACCCAGTACTTC. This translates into CASSMPSETQYF.

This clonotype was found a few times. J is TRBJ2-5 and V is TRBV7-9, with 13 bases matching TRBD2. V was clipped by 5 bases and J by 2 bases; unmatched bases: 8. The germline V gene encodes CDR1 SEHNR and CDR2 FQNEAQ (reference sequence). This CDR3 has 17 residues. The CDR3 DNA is TGTGCCAGCAGCCCCCTGACTAGCGGGAGGCGACAAGAGACCCAGTACTTC. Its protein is CASSPLTSGRRQETQYF. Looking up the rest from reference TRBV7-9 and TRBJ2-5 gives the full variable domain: DTGVSQNPRHKITKRGQNVTFRCDPISEHNRLYWYRQTLGQGPEFLTYFQNEAQLEKSRLLSDRFSAERPKGSFSTLEIQRTEQGDSAMYLCASSPLTSGRRQETQYFGPGTRLLVL.